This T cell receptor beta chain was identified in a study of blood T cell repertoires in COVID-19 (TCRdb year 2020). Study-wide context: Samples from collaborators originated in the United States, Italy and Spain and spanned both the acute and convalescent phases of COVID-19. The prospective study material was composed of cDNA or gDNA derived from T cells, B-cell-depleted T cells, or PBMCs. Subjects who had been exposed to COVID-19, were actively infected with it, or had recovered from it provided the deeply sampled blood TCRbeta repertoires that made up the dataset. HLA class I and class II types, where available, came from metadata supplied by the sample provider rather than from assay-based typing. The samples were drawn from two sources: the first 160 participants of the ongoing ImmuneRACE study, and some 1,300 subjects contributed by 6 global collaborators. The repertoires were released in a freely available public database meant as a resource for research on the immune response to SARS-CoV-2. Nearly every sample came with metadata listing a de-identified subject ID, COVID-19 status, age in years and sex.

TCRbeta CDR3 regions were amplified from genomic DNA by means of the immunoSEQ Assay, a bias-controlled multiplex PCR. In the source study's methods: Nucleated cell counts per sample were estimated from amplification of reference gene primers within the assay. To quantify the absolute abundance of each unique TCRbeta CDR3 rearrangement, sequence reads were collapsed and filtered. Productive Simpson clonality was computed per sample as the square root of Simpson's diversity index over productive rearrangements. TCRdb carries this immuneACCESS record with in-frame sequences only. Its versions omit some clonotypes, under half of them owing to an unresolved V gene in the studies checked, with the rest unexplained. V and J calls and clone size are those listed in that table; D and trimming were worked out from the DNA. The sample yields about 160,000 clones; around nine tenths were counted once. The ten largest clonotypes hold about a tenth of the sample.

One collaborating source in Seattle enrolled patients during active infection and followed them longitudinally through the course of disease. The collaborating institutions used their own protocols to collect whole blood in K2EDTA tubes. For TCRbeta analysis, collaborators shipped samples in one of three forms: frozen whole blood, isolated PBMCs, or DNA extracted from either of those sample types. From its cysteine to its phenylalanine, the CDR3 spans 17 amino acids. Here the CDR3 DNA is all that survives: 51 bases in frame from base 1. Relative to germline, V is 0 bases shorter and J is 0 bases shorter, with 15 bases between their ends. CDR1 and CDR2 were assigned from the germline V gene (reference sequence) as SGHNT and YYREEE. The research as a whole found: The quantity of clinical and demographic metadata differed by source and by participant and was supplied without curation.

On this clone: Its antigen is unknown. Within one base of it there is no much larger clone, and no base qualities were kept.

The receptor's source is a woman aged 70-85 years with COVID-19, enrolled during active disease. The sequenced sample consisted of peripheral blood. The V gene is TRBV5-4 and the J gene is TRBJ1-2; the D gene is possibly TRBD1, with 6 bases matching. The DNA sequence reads TGTGCCAGCAGCTTGGCTCCCTGGCAGGGGCCTAACTATGGCTACACCTTC. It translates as CASSLAPWQGPNYGYTF.